A single sample is the source of the 6 T cell receptor beta chains below, sequenced in a study of cytomegalovirus exposure and HLA in healthy donors. Only in-frame clones appear in the TCRdb table, and some are missing; sequencing was by immunoSEQ multiplex PCR. The sample has about 120,000 clones; about nine tenths are singletons. Sequences were obtained from PBMCs. Receptor source: a woman between 18 and 30 years old in good health and CMV-seronegative.

The chain joins TRBV6-5 to TRBJ2-1, with 9 bases lining up with TRBD1. Germline assignment: CDR1 MNHEY and CDR2 SVGAGI. This CDR3 contains 16 residues. V dropped 2 bases and J dropped 0; count of bases not matched to a gene: 2. CDR3 bases: TGTGCCAGCAGTTACGGGACAGGGCCCTCCTACAATGAGCAGTTCTTC. This sequence encodes CASSYGTGPSYNEQFF.

This clone has just a few counts. The chain combines TRBV5-4 with TRBJ1-1; D ambiguous. V was shortened by 1 base and J by 4 bases, with 11 bases between the two germline ends. This CDR3 has 14 amino acids. Germline values: CDR1 SGHNT, CDR2 YYREEE (reference sequence). CDR3 coding DNA: TGTGCCAGCAGCTTGATGCAGATTCGCACTGAAGCTTTCTTT. This gives the protein CASSLMQIRTEAFF.

The chain links TRBV30 to TRBJ1-4; 7 nucleotides align to TRBD1. The CDR3 extends over 14 amino acids. Germline CDR1 is GTSNPN and CDR2 is SVGIG (reference sequence). V lost 8 bases to trimming and J lost 8 bases; unmatched junction nucleotides: 14. CDR3 DNA sequence: TGTGCCGGCGGACAGGAGGGTCTTTACGAAAAACTGTTTTTT. Its translation is CAGGQEGLYEKLFF.

This chain connects TRBV7-9 to TRBJ2-7, with 9 bases aligning to TRBD2. The CDR3 extends over 15 amino acids. Trimming cost V 5 bases and J 2 bases; bases outside gene matches: 7. The V gene's germline CDR1 is SEHNR and CDR2 FQNEAQ (reference sequence). CDR3 nucleotides: TGTGCCAGCAGCCGTTGGGCTAGCGGGACCTACGAGCAGTACTTC. Protein: CASSRWASGTYEQYF.

This chain joins TRBV6-1 and TRBJ2-3, with 8 bases matching TRBD2. Looked up from germline, CDR1 is MNHNS and CDR2 is SASEGT. V was clipped by 2 bases and J by 4 bases; unmatched bases: 11. This CDR3 comprises 17 residues. The CDR3 DNA reads TGTGCCAGCAGTGAAAGGCTGAGCGGGAGCTCCGCAGATACGCAGTATTTT. It translates to CASSERLSGSSADTQYF.

The V and J genes are TRBV5-4 and TRBJ2-7, with 12 bases that match TRBD2. CDR1 and CDR2 (germline): SGHNT, YYREEE (reference sequence). Trimming took 4 bases from V and 4 from J; bases not matched to a gene: 9. The CDR3 totals 16 residues. CDR3 in DNA: TGTGCCAGCAGCCTGGTCTGGACTAGCGGGACTTACGAGCAGTACTTC. Amino acids: CASSLVWTSGTYEQYF.